This entry lists 6 T cell receptor beta chains sequenced from one sample in a study of blood T cell repertoires in COVID-19. The table came from immunoSEQ multiplex PCR; TCRdb's copy has only in-frame clones and leaves some out. The table records about 140,000 clones, around 87% of them present only once. The source material was PBMCs or T cells enriched from blood (not recorded which). These receptors were collected from a man in his fifties or sixties who had recovered from COVID-19.

The CDR3 nucleotides read TGTGCCAGCAGTTCACAGGGGAGATTCGGACAAGAGACCCAGTACTTC. This encodes CASSSQGRFGQETQYF. The rearrangement uses TRBV28 and TRBJ2-5; 7 bases match TRBD1. This CDR3 region has 16 residues. Trimming at V came to 4 bases and at J to 2 bases, leaving 10 bases not matched to a gene. Germline loops: CDR1 MDHEN, CDR2 SYDVKM. The full variable domain, completed using reference TRBV28 and TRBJ2-5, is DVKVTQSSRYLVKRTGEKVFLECVQDMDHENMFWYRQDPGLGLRLIYFSYDVKMKEKGDIPEGYSVSREKKERFSLILESASTNQTSMYLCASSSQGRFGQETQYFGPGTRLLVL.

The gene calls are TRBV9 and TRBJ1-2, with D maybe TRBD1 (5 bases). CDR1 is SGDLS, CDR2 YYNGEE, per germline. Trimming shortened V by 0 bases and J by 8 bases, and 14 bases separated the two germline ends. There are 14 residues in the CDR3. The CDR3 reads CASSVEGRARGYTF. CDR3 sequence (DNA): TGTGCCAGCAGCGTAGAGGGCAGGGCTAGGGGCTACACCTTC.

This clone was recorded only once. V gene TRBV29-1 combines with J gene TRBJ2-7; 11 nucleotides agree with TRBD2. The trim removed 6 bases at V and 0 bases at J, leaving 16 bases unmatched. Germline V CDR1 and CDR2: SQVTM, ANQGSEA. This CDR3 is 18 amino acids long. The CDR3 loop is CSVLKLTSGVQPSYEQYF. In DNA form, the CDR3 reads TGCAGCGTCCTAAAGCTGACTAGCGGGGTCCAACCCTCCTACGAGCAGTACTTC.

This rearrangement joins TRBV3-1 (or the pseudogene TRBV3-2) to TRBJ1-2, with no clear D. CDR3 length equals 13 residues. Trimming removed 1 base at V and 7 bases at J, with 10 bases between. CDR1 is LGHDT, CDR2 YNNKEL, per germline (reference sequence). CDR3 DNA sequence: TGTGCCAGCAGCCAAGTTCGGGGTTCTGGCTACACCTTC. Its protein is CASSQVRGSGYTF.

The chain is built from TRBV7-7 and TRBJ2-2; D might be TRBD1 (6 bases). The V end was cut by 5 bases, the J end by 4 bases, with 17 bases between. CDR1 SSHAT and CDR2 FNYEAQ come from the germline V gene (reference sequence). The CDR3 is 16 residues long. The CDR3 loop is CASSLRDTNPTGELFF. DNA for the CDR3: TGTGCCAGCAGCCTCCGGGACACCAATCCCACCGGGGAGCTGTTTTTT.

This chain uses TRBV5-4 with TRBJ2-2; TRBD1 aligns across 10 bases. J was trimmed by 3 bases and V by 3 bases; bases with no gene match: 2. The CDR3 runs 15 residues. CDR1 SGHNT and CDR2 YYREEE come from the germline V gene (reference sequence). CDR3 in DNA: TGTGCCAGCAGCTCCGGGACAGGGGACACCGGGGAGCTGTTTTTT. Translation gives CASSSGTGDTGELFF.